This is a list of T cell receptor beta chains from one sample in a study of blood T cell repertoires in COVID-19. Repertoires were generated with immunoSEQ multiplex PCR, while TCRdb's copy carries only in-frame clones and drops some. Of around 200,000 clones in the sample, about nine tenths are singletons; the top ten hold 4.5% to 7.5%. The sequencing input was peripheral blood. These receptors were obtained from an elderly man with acute or convalescent COVID-19. Both conserved end residues are part of each CDR3. A D gene is named only where the DNA matches it firmly. The size field is filled for only some rows; it gives once, few, many or a size class.

v_call	clone_size	j_call	d_call	cdr3_aa	cdr3_nt
TRBV7-9	once	TRBJ1-4	TRBD1	CASSGGQGRTSEKLFF	TGTGCCAGCAGCGGCGGACAGGGGCGGACTAGTGAAAAACTGTTTTTT
TRBV6-5	NA	TRBJ1-6	NA	CASSYSAVAYNSPLHF	TGTGCCAGCAGTTACTCGGCGGTAGCCTATAATTCACCCCTCCACTTT
TRBV11-3	few	TRBJ2-6	TRBD1	CASSPIPGQRFSGANVLTF	TGTGCCAGCAGCCCCATCCCGGGACAGAGATTCTCTGGGGCCAACGTCCTGACTTTC
TRBV30	NA	TRBJ1-4	NA	CAWSKGGGTNEKLFF	TGTGCCTGGAGCAAGGGAGGTGGAACTAATGAAAAACTGTTTTTT
TRBV6-1	few	TRBJ1-3	NA	CASSDGGSSGNTIYF	TGTGCCAGCAGTGACGGGGGATCCTCTGGAAACACCATATATTTT
TRBV10-3	NA	TRBJ2-1	NA	CAISEGGLGNFNEQFF	TGTGCCATCAGTGAGGGGGGACTTGGGAATTTCAATGAGCAGTTCTTC
TRBV28	NA	TRBJ2-7	NA	CASSFVGGHSYEQYF	TGTGCCAGCAGTTTTGTCGGGGGGCATTCCTACGAGCAGTACTTC
TRBV11-3	NA	TRBJ2-5	TRBD2	CASSLPGLAGWETQYF	TGTGCCAGCAGCTTACCTGGACTAGCGGGATGGGAGACCCAGTACTTC
TRBV24-1	once	TRBJ2-5	TRBD1	CATSGFPTGQETQYF	TGTGCCACCAGTGGTTTTCCGACAGGGCAAGAGACCCAGTACTTC
TRBV5-1	NA	TRBJ2-2	NA	CASSLDRSNTGELFF	TGCGCCAGCAGTCTGGACAGATCGAACACCGGGGAGCTGTTTTTT
TRBV3-1/TRBV3-2	NA	TRBJ1-1	NA	CASSPTGTVNTEAFF	TGTGCCAGCAGCCCTACAGGGACGGTGAACACTGAAGCTTTCTTT
TRBV7-2	once	TRBJ2-1	TRBD2	CASSWGLAGEGGPYNEQFF	TGTGCCAGCAGCTGGGGACTAGCGGGAGAGGGGGGCCCCTACAATGAGCAGTTCTTC
TRBV11-3	NA	TRBJ2-5	NA	CASSSGVETQYF	TGTGCCAGCAGCTCGGGGGTGGAGACCCAGTACTTC
TRBV4-1	NA	TRBJ1-6	NA	CASSQEGGGNSPLHF	TGCGCCAGCAGCCAAGAAGGGGGGGGAAATTCACCCCTCCACTTT
TRBV4-3	NA	TRBJ1-1	TRBD1	CASSQDLGQGVGAFF	TGCGCCAGCAGCCAAGATCTAGGACAGGGCGTCGGAGCTTTCTTT
TRBV12-5	NA	TRBJ2-1	TRBD2	CASGLGDYEGNEQFF	TGTGCTAGTGGTTTGGGGGACTACGAAGGCAATGAGCAGTTCTTC
TRBV6-5	few	TRBJ2-3	NA	CASRAYEETDTQYF	TGTGCCAGCAGGGCCTATGAGGAAACAGATACGCAGTATTTT
TRBV28	NA	TRBJ2-7	NA	CASSTQGYEQYF	TGTGCCAGCAGCACACAGGGCTACGAGCAGTACTTC
TRBV9	NA	TRBJ2-2	TRBD1	CASSVRQGAGTGELFF	TGTGCCAGCAGCGTACGACAGGGGGCCGGCACCGGGGAGCTGTTTTTT
TRBV19	NA	TRBJ2-5	TRBD1	CASRHGTGQGALETQYF	TGTGCCAGTAGACACGGGACGGGACAGGGGGCCTTAGAGACCCAGTACTTC
TRBV19	NA	TRBJ1-5	TRBD1	CASSIWTGGSNQPQHF	TGTGCCAGTAGTATATGGACAGGGGGATCCAATCAGCCCCAGCATTTT
TRBV5-4	once	TRBJ2-3	NA	CASSFEVMQSTDTQYF	TGTGCCAGCAGCTTTGAGGTTATGCAGAGCACAGATACGCAGTATTTT
TRBV5-1	NA	TRBJ1-3	NA	CASSGDNGNTIYF	TGCGCCAGCAGCGGGGACAATGGAAACACCATATATTTT
TRBV6-5	NA	TRBJ2-7	NA	CASREGGTPYEQYF	TGTGCCAGCAGGGAGGGGGGGACCCCCTACGAGCAGTACTTC